The source of this T cell receptor (beta chain) is a study of metastatic and nonmetastatic thyroid tumors. Across the whole study: Malignant and benign thyroid patients had repertoires compared in peripheral blood and tumor or nodule tissue.

There are many counts of this clone. Antigen: not known. All patients reached thyroid surgery having received no treatment beforehand. Authors' processing steps: Construction of a distant-metastasis classifier for papillary thyroid cancer relied on CDR3 differences across clinicopathological groups. MiXCR re-clonotyped the PCR reads for TCRdb. The V and J calls come from TCRdb's annotation, not from the publication. Of tens of thousands of clones listed, around 21% are singletons. Study-wide findings and caveats: Across blood and tumor, TCR beta diversity in malignant thyroid tumors was reportedly significantly higher than in benign nodules.

The material sequenced was blood. This clonotype originated in a female donor with papillary thyroid cancer or a benign thyroid nodule (not recorded which). Some clones in this sample may be carry-over from other donors' samples.

CDR3 DNA sequence: TGTGCTAGTGGTTTGGCGACAGGACTATTTCTCTACAATGAGCAGTTCTTC. Translation gives CASGLATGLFLYNEQFF. The rearrangement uses TRBV12-5 and TRBJ2-1; D possibly matches TRBD1 or TRBD2 (6 bases each). The V end lost 1 base, the J end lost 3 bases, and 16 bases lay between the germline ends. The CDR3 is 17 residues long. Germline assignment: CDR1 LGHNT and CDR2 FRNRAP.